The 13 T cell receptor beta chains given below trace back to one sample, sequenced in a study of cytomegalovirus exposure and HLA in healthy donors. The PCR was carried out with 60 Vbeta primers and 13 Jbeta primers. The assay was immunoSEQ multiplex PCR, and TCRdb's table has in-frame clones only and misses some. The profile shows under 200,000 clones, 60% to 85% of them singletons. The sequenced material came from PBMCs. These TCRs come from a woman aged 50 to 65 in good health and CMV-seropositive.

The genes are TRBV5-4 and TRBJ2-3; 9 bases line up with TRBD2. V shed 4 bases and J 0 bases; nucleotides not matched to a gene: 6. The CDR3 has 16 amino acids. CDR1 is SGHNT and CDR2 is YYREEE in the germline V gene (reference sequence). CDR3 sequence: CASSAGGARSTDTQYF. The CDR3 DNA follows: TGTGCCAGCAGCGCGGGGGGGGCCAGGAGCACAGATACGCAGTATTTT.

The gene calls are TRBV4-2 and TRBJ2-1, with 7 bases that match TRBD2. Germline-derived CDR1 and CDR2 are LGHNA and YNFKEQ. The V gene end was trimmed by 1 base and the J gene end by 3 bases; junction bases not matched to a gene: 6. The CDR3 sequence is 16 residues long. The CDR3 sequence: CASSQGSLADYNEQFF. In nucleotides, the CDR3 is TGTGCCAGCAGCCAAGGGAGCCTAGCGGACTACAATGAGCAGTTCTTC.

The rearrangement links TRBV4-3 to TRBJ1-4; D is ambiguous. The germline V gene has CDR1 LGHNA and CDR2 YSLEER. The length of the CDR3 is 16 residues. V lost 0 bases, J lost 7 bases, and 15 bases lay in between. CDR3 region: CASSQELVGRTEKLFF. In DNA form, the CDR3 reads TGCGCCAGCAGCCAAGAGTTGGTGGGGAGAACTGAAAAACTGTTTTTT.

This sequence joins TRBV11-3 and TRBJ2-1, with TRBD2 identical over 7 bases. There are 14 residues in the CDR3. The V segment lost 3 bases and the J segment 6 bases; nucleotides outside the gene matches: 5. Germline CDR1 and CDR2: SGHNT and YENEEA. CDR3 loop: CASSLRERPNEQFF. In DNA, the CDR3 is TGTGCCAGCAGCTTGCGGGAGAGACCCAATGAGCAGTTCTTC.

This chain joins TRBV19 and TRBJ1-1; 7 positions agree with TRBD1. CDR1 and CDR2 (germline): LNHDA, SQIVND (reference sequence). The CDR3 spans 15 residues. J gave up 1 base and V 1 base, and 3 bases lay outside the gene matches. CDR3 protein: CASSIVGTANTEAFF. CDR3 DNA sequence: TGTGCCAGTAGTATAGTTGGGACAGCGAACACTGAAGCTTTCTTT.

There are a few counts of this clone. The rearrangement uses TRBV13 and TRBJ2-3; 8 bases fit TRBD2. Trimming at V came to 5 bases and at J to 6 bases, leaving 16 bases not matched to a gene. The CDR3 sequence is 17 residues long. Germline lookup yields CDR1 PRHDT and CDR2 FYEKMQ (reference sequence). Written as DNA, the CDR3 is TGTGCCAGCAGCCCCTCCTCGGGGGGGCCCAGTAGGGATACGCAGTATTTT. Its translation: CASSPSSGGPSRDTQYF.

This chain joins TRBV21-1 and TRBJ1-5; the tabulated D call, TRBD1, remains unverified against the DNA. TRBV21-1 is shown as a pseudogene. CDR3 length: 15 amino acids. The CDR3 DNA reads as TGTGCCAGCAGCCCCGCGACAGGGGCCAATCAGCCCCAGCATTTT. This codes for CASSPATGANQPQHF.

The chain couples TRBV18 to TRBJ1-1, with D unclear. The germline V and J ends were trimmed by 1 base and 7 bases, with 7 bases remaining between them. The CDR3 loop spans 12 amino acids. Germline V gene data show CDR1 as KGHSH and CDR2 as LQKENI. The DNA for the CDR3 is TGTGCCAGCTCACCACAGCCCGATGAAGCTTTCTTT. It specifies CASSPQPDEAFF.

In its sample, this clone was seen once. The CDR3 region has the DNA TGCGCCAGCAGCTTGGAAGCCTCTGGGGCCAACGTCCTGACTTTC. This codes for CASSLEASGANVLTF. J is TRBJ2-6 and V is TRBV5-1; no firm D call. This CDR3 has 15 residues. Germline loops: CDR1 SGHRS, CDR2 YFSETQ. V lost 0 bases, J lost 0 bases, and 4 bases lay in between.

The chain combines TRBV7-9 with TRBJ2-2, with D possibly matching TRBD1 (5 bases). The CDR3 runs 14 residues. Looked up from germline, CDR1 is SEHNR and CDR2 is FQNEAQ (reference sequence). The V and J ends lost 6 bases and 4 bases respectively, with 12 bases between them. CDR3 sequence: CASRAGQATGELFF. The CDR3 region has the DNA TGTGCCAGCAGAGCAGGGCAGGCCACCGGGGAGCTGTTTTTT.

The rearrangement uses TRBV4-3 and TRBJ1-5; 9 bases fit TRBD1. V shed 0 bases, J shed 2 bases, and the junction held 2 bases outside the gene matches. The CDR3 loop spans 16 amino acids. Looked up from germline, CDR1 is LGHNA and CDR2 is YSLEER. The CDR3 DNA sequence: TGCGCCAGCAGCCAAGATGGGACAGGGCGCAATCAGCCCCAGCATTTT. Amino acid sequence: CASSQDGTGRNQPQHF.

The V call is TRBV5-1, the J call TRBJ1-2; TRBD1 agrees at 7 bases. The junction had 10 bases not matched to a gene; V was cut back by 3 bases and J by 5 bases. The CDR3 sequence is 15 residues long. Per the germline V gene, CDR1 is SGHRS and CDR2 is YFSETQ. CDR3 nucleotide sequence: TGCGCCAGCAGCTCGACCTCCGGGACAGAGTATGGCTACACCTTC. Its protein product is CASSSTSGTEYGYTF. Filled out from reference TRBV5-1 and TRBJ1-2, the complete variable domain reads KAGVTQTPRYLIKTRGQQVTLSCSPISGHRSVSWYQQTPGQGLQFLFEYFSETQRNKGNFPGRFSGRQFSNSRSEMNVSTLELGDSALYLCASSSTSGTEYGYTFGSGTRLTVV.

CDR3 sequence: CASSQVAGDYTGELFF. CDR3 DNA: TGCGCCAGCAGCCAAGTTGCGGGAGATTACACCGGGGAGCTGTTTTTT. The rearrangement joins TRBV4-3 to TRBJ2-2; TRBD2 matches at 7 bases. Germline CDR1 LGHNA, CDR2 YSLEER. The CDR3 covers 16 residues. The ends lost 1 base at V and 3 bases at J; junction bases unmatched: 5.